This TCR beta chain was recovered during a study of T-cell reconstitution after alpha-beta-depleted transplantation in children. Study-level results: Newly produced T cells mostly provided counts and TCRbeta diversity after one year, as hyperexpanded clones declined.

Researchers prepared the TCRbeta library using unique molecular identifiers, the study reports. TCRdb re-analysed the PCR reads in MiXCR, keeping a single row per CDR3 protein. The data show 750,000 to 950,000 distinct CDR3 sequences, 15% to 20% seen once. The germline V and J ends were trimmed by 5 bases and 4 bases, with 36 bases remaining between them. Germline CDR1 SGHTA, CDR2 FQGNSA. CDR3 size: 22 residues. With respect to this clonotype: Its antigen is as yet unknown.

This clonotype originated in a male patient younger than 18 who had a stem cell transplant for acute lymphoblastic leukemia, so the T cells may come from the graft donor. This rearrangement joins TRBV7-2 to TRBJ2-1, with D perhaps TRBD1 or TRBD2 (6 bases each). The specimen was PBMCs, mostly from graft donor cells, collected 360 days after TCRalphabeta/CD19-depleted stem cell transplant. CDR3 sequence: CASSIRTIGSVGGTEAYNEQFF. CDR3 sequence (DNA): TGTGCCAGCAGCATCCGGACAATTGGGTCGGTGGGGGGCACTGAAGCGTACAATGAGCAGTTCTTC.